This T cell receptor (beta chain) derives from a study of identical twins. The CDR3 length is 18 residues. The germline V gene has CDR1 LNHNV and CDR2 YYDKDF (reference sequence). V was clipped by 3 bases and J by 5 bases; unmatched bases: 10. TCRdb passed the 5' RACE reads through MiXCR, listing each CDR3 protein once. This repertoire shows under 250,000 distinct CDR3 sequences, roughly 13% found once; its top ten account for about 4%. The data also belong to a second study, concerning yellow fever vaccine responses in identical twins. That paper adds: Twins reportedly had a vaccine T cell response that seemed partly convergent, partly personalized.

The sample consisted of memory (CD45RO+) T cells sorted from blood. This chain links TRBV15 with TRBJ2-5; 15 bases are a match to TRBD2. The receptor was isolated from a woman between 18 and 29 years old in good health. In DNA, the CDR3 is TGTGCCACCAGCAGGGGACCTCGCGGACTAGCGGGAGGGGAGACCCAGTACTTC. Its translation: CATSRGPRGLAGGETQYF.